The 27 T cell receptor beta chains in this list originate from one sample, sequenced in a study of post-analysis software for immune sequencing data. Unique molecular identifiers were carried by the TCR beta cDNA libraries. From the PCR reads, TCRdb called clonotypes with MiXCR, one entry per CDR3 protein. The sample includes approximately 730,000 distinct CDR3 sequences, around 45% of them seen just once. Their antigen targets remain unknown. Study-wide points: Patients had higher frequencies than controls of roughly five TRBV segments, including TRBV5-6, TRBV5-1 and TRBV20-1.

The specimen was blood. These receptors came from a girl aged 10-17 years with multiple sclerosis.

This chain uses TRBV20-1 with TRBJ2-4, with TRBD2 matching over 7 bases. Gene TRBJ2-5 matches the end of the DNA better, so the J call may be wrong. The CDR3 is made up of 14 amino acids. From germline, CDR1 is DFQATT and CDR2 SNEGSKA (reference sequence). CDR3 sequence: CSAISRGLRETQYF. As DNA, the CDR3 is TGCAGTGCTATCTCTAGGGGACTAAGGGAGACCCAGTACTTC.

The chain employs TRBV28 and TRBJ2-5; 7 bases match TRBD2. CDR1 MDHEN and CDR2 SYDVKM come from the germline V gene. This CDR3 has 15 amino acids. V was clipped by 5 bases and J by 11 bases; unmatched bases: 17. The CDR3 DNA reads TGTGCCAGCAGTACCCAGCGGGAAACCTACAATGAGCAGTACTTC. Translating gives CASSTQRETYNEQYF.

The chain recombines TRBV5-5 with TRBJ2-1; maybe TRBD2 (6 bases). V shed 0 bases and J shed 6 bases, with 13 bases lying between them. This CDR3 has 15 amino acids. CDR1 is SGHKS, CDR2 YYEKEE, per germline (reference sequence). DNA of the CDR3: TGTGCCAGCAGCTTGGTAGGTGGCGGGGCCAATGAGCAGTTCTTC. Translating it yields CASSLVGGGANEQFF.

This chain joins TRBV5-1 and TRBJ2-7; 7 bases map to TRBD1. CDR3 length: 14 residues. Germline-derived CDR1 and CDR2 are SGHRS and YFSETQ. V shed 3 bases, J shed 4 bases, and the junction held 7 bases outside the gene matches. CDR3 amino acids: CASSSEGALYEQYF. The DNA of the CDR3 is TGCGCCAGCAGCTCAGAGGGGGCCCTTTACGAGCAGTACTTC.

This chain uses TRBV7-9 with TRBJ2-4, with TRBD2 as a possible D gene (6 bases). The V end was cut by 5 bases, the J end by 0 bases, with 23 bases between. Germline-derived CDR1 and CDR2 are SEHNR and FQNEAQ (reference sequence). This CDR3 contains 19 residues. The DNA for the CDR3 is TGTGCCAGCAGCCGAACCCGGGCGGGAACTTCTCTAGCCAAAAACATTCAGTACTTC. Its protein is CASSRTRAGTSLAKNIQYF. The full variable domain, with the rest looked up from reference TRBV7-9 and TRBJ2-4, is DTGVSQNPRHKITKRGQNVTFRCDPISEHNRLYWYRQTLGQGPEFLTYFQNEAQLEKSRLLSDRFSAERPKGSFSTLEIQRTEQGDSAMYLCASSRTRAGTSLAKNIQYFGAGTRLSVL.

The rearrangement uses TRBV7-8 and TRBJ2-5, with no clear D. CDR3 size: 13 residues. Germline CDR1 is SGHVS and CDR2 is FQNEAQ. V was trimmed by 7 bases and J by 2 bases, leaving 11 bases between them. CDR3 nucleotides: TGTGCCAGCAACCGATTTCGACAAGAGACCCAGTACTTC. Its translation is CASNRFRQETQYF.

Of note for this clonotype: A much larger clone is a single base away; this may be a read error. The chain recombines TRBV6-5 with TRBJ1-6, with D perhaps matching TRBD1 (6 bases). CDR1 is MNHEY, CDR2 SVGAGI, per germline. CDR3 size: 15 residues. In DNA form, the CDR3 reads TGTGCCAGCAGTCTACTACAGGGTCATAATTCACCCTTCCACTTT. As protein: CASSLLQGHNSPFHF.

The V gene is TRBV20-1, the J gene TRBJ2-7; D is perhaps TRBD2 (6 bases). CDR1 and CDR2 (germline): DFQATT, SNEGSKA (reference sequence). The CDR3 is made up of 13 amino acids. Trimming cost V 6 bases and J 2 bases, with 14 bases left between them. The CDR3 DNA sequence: TGCAGTGCAAGCTCGGGGGACCCCTACGAGCAGTACTTC. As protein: CSASSGDPYEQYF.

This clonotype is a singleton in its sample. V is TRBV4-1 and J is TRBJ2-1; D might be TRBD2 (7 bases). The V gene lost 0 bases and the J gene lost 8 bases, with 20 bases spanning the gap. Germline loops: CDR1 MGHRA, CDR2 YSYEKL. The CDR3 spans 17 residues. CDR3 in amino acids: CASSQDGGGGPSDEQFF. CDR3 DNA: TGCGCCAGCAGCCAAGATGGAGGGGGAGGGCCCTCTGATGAGCAGTTCTTC.

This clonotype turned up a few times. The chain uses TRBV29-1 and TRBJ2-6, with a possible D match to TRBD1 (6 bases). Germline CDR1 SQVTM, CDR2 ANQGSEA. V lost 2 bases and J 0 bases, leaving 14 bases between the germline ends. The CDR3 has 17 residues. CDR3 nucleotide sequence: TGCAGCGTTGAAAAAAAGGACAGAGACTCTGGGGCCAACGTCCTGACTTTC. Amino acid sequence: CSVEKKDRDSGANVLTF.

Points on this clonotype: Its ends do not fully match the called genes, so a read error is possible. The CDR3 here is CAIHGPSYEQYF. CDR3 DNA sequence: TGTGCCATCCACGGGCCCTCCTACGAGCAGTACTTC. The genes are TRBV10-1 and TRBJ2-7; D remains ambiguous. The CDR3 is 12 residues long. Germline V gene lookup returns CDR1 WNHNN and CDR2 SYGVQD (reference sequence).

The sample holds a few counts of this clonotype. This CDR3 is CTTSSGSLADTQYF. The CDR3 DNA is TGCACCACGTCAAGCGGGAGTTTAGCAGATACGCAGTATTTT. The rearrangement joins TRBV29-1 to TRBJ2-3; the match to TRBD2 covers 8 bases. CDR3 length equals 14 residues. Germline CDR1 and CDR2: SQVTM and ANQGSEA.

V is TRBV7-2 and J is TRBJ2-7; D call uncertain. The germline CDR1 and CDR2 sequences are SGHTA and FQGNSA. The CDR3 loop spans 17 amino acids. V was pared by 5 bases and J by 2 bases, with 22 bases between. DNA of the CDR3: TGTGCCAGCAGCCCACTTACCTGGGCTACCGTCGCCTACGAGCAGTACTTC. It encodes CASSPLTWATVAYEQYF. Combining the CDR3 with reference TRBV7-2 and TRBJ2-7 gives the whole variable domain GAGVSQSPSNKVTEKGKDVELRCDPISGHTALYWYRQSLGQGLEFLIYFQGNSAPDKSGLPSDRFSAERTGGSVSTLTIQRTQQEDSAVYLCASSPLTWATVAYEQYFGPGTRLTVT.

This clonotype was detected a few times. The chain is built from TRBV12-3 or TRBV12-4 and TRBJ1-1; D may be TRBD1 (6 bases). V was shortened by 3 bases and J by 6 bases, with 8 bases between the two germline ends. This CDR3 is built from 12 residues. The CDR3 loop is CASSLSGAEAFF. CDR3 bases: TGTGCCAGCAGTTTGTCAGGGGCTGAAGCTTTCTTT.

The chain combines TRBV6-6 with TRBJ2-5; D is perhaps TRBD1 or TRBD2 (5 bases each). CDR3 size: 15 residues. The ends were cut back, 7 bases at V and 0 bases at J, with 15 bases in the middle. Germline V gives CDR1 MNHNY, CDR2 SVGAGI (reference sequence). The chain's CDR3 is CASIGYRGDQETQYF. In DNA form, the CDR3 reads TGTGCCAGCATCGGTTATCGAGGGGACCAAGAGACCCAGTACTTC.

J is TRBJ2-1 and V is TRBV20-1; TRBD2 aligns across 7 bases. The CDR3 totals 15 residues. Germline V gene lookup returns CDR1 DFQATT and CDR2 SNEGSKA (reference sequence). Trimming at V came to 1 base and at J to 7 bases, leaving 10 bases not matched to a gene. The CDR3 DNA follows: TGCAGTGCTAGAGGAACGGGGCGGGAGTGGAATGAGCAGTTCTTC. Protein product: CSARGTGREWNEQFF.

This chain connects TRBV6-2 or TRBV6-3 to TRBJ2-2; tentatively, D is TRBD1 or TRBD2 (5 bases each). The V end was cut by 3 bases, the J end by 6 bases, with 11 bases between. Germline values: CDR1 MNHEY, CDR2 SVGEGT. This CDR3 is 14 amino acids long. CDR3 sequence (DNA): TGTGCCAGCAGTTATTTAGGGGACGCCGGGGAGCTGTTTTTT. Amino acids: CASSYLGDAGELFF.

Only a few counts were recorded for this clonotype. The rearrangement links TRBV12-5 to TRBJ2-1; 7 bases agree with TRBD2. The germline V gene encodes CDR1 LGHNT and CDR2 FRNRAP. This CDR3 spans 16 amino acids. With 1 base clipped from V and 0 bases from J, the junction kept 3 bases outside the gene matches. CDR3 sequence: CASGLGRGSSYNEQFF. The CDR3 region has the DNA TGTGCTAGTGGTTTGGGGCGGGGGAGCTCCTACAATGAGCAGTTCTTC.

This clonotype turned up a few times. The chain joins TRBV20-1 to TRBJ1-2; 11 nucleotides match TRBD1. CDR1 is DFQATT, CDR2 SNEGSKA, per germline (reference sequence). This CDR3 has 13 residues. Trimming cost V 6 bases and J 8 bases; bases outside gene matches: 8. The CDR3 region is CSAGQGDVEGYTF. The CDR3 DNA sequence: TGCAGTGCGGGACAGGGGGATGTTGAAGGCTACACCTTC.

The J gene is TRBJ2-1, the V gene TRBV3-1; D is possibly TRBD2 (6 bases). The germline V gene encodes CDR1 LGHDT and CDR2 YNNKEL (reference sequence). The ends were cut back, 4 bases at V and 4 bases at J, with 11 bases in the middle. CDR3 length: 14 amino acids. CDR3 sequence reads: CASSRAAGYNEQFF. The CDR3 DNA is TGTGCCAGCAGCCGCGCGGCGGGGTACAATGAGCAGTTCTTC.

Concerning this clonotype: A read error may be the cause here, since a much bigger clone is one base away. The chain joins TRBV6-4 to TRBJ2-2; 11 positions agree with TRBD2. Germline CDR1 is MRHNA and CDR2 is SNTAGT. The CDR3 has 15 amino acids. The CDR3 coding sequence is TGTGCCAGCAGTAAGGGACTAGCGGACACCGGGGAGCGGTTTTTT. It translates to CASSKGLADTGERFF.

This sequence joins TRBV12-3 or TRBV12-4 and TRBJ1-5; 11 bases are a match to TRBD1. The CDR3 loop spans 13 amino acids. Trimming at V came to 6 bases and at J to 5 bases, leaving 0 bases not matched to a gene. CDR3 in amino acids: CASRGQGDQPQHF. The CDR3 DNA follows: TGTGCCAGCAGGGGACAGGGGGATCAGCCCCAGCATTTT.

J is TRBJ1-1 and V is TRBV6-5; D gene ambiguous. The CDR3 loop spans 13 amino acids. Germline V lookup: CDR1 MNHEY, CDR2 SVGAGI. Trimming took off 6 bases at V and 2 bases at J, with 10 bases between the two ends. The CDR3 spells CASRPTLNTEAFF. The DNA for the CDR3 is TGTGCCAGCAGACCTACACTCAACACTGAAGCTTTCTTT.

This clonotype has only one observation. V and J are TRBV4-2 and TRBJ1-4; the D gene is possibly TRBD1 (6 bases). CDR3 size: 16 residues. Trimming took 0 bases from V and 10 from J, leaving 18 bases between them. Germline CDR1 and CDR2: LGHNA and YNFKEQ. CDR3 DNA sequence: TGTGCCAGCAGCCAAGATGCTCGACAGGAGGTTCGAAAACTGTTTTTT. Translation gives CASSQDARQEVRKLFF.

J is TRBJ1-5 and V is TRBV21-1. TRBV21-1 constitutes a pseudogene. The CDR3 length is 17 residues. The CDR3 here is CASSKDVGTASNQPQHF. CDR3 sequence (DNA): TGTGCCAGCAGCAAAGACGTCGGGACGGCTAGCAATCAGCCCCAGCATTTT.

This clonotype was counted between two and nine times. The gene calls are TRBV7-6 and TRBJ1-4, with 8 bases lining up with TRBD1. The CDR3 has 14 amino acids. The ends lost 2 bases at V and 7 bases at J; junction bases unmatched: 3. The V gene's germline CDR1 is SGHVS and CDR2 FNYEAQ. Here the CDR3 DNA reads TGTGCCAGCAGCTTAATTCAGGGGGCTGAAAAACTGTTTTTT. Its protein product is CASSLIQGAEKLFF.

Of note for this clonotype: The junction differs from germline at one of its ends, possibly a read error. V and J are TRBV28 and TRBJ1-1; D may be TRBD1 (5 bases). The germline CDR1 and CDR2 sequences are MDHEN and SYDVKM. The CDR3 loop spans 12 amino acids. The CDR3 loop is CASREGNTKAFF. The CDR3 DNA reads TGTGCCAGCAGGGAGGGGAACACTAAAGCTTTCTTT.